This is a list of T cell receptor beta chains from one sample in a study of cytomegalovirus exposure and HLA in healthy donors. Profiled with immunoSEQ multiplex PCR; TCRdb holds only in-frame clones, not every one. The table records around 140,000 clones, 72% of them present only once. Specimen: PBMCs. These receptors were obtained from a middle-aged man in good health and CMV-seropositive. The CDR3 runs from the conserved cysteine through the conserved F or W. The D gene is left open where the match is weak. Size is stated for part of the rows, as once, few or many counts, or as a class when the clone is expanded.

CASSLLTSGTDTQYF TGCGCCAGCAGCCTCCTCACTAGCGGCACAGATACGCAGTATTTT TRBJ2-3 TRBV5-1 . TRBD2 15
CASSFGVHPTAETQYF TGTGCCAGCAGCTTTGGAGTCCATCCCACCGCCGAGACCCAGTACTTC TRBJ2-5 TRBV5-6 . . 16
CASSRGGSGANVLTF TGTGCCAGCTCTCGGGGGGGGTCTGGGGCCAACGTCCTGACTTTC TRBJ2-6 TRBV7-9 . TRBD2 15
CASSDPGNYGYTF TGTGCCAGCAGTGACCCAGGAAACTATGGCTACACCTTC TRBJ1-2 TRBV2 . . 13
CASSILGTGTEAFF TGTGCCAGTAGTATTTTGGGGACAGGGACTGAAGCTTTCTTT TRBJ1-1 TRBV19 . TRBD1 14
CASREGQGLSGANVLTF TGTGCCAGCAGGGAGGGACAGGGTCTCTCTGGGGCCAACGTCCTGACTTTC TRBJ2-6 TRBV2 . TRBD1 17
CASSPRRDRNNQPQHF TGTGCCAGCAGCCCCAGAAGGGACAGAAACAATCAGCCCCAGCATTTT TRBJ1-5 TRBV7-8 . TRBD1 16
CASSLERNTEAFF TGTGCCAGCAGCTTAGAGAGGAACACTGAAGCTTTCTTT TRBJ1-1 TRBV7-9 . . 13
CATSRDRQGRLETQYF TGTGCCACCAGCAGAGACCGACAGGGGAGGTTGGAGACCCAGTACTTC TRBJ2-5 TRBV15 . TRBD1 16
CASSLGPGQSYEQYF TGCGCCAGCAGCTTGGGGCCGGGACAGTCCTACGAGCAGTACTTC TRBJ2-7 TRBV5-1 once TRBD1 15
CASSESRQGFGYTF TGCGCCAGCAGTGAGTCGAGGCAGGGGTTTGGCTACACCTTC TRBJ1-2 TRBV10-2 . . 14
CASMRGPDYEQYF TGTGCCAGCATGAGGGGGCCGGACTACGAGCAGTACTTC TRBJ2-7 TRBV6-1 few TRBD1 13
CASSADTGSYEQYF TGTGCCAGCAGCGCGGATACAGGATCCTACGAGCAGTACTTC TRBJ2-7 TRBV9 . . 14
CASSQTSRYEQYF TGTGCCAGCAGCCAGACTAGTAGGTACGAGCAGTACTTC TRBJ2-7 TRBV7-6 . . 13
CASSSQGNTGELFF TGCGCCAGCAGCTCCCAGGGAAACACCGGGGAGCTGTTTTTT TRBJ2-2 TRBV5-1 . . 14
CASSRHRGPGTEAFF TGTGCCAGCAGTCGACACAGGGGGCCGGGAACTGAAGCTTTCTTT TRBJ1-1 TRBV7-2 . TRBD1 15
CASSFRQGQTDTQYF TGTGCCAGTAGTTTTAGACAGGGGCAGACAGATACGCAGTATTTT TRBJ2-3 TRBV19 . TRBD1 15
CASSAAGELFF TGTGCCAGCAGTGCGGCCGGGGAGCTGTTTTTT TRBJ2-2 TRBV6-1 . . 11
CASRKPGLAGDGELFF TGTGCCAGCAGGAAACCGGGACTAGCGGGAGACGGGGAGCTGTTTTTT TRBJ2-2 TRBV11-2 . TRBD2 16
CAAEELRYEQYF TGTGCCGCAGAGGAACTCCGCTACGAGCAGTACTTC TRBJ2-7 TRBV6-1 . . 12
CASSISGTNTGELFF TGTGCCAGCAGCATAAGCGGGACGAACACCGGGGAGCTGTTTTTT TRBJ2-2 TRBV7-3 . TRBD2 15
CASSVRSRDTEAFF TGTGCCAGCAGCGTAAGGAGCAGAGACACTGAAGCTTTCTTT TRBJ1-1 TRBV9 few . 14
CASSQHRDRGEKLFF TGTGCCAGCAGCCAACACCGGGACAGGGGCGAAAAACTGTTTTTT TRBJ1-4 TRBV14 . TRBD1 15
CASSSPSGGVNIQYF TGTGCCAGCAGTTCTCCTAGCGGGGGCGTAAACATTCAGTACTTC TRBJ2-4 TRBV2 . TRBD2 15
CSASQRGETQYF TGCAGCGCCTCGCAAAGGGGAGAGACCCAGTACTTC TRBJ2-5 TRBV29-1 . . 12
CATSALGLAGWKTQYF TGTGCCACCAGCGCGCTGGGACTAGCGGGGTGGAAGACCCAGTACTTC TRBJ2-5 TRBV15 . TRBD2 16
CASTGLAGAEQFF TGCGCCAGCACCGGACTAGCGGGGGCCGAGCAGTTCTTC TRBJ2-1 TRBV10-1 . TRBD2 13
CASSLEGTGSYEQYF TGTGCCAGCAGCTTAGAAGGGACAGGCTCCTACGAGCAGTACTTC TRBJ2-7 TRBV13 . TRBD1 15
CASSQGYGVANEKLFF TGCGCCAGCAGCCAAGGCTACGGGGTGGCTAATGAAAAACTGTTTTTT TRBJ1-4 TRBV4-1 once . 16
CASSFRGMDIQYF TGTGCCAGCAGCTTTAGGGGCATGGACATTCAGTACTTC TRBJ2-4 TRBV5-8 . . 13
CASSEYRPSSGNTIYF TGCGCCAGCAGTGAATACCGACCTAGCTCTGGAAACACCATATATTTT TRBJ1-3 TRBV10-2 once . 16
CASSLYREGGTIYF TGTGCCAGCAGTTTATACAGGGAGGGCGGCACCATATATTTT TRBJ1-3 TRBV28 . . 14
CASLKTGAGYEQYF TGTGCCAGCCTTAAGACAGGGGCGGGATACGAGCAGTACTTC TRBJ2-7 TRBV6-5 few TRBD1 14
CASGFEERAYGYTF TGTGCTAGTGGTTTCGAGGAGAGGGCCTATGGCTACACCTTC TRBJ1-2 TRBV12-5 few . 14
CASSSSGQGNEQYF TGTGCCAGCAGCTCATCGGGACAGGGCAACGAGCAGTACTTC TRBJ2-7 TRBV7-8 . TRBD1 14
CASGYRADGTEAFF TGCGCCAGCGGATACAGGGCTGACGGCACTGAAGCTTTCTTT TRBJ1-1 TRBV4-1 . . 14
CASRDRGRRTEAFF TGTGCCAGTAGAGATCGAGGCCGACGGACTGAAGCTTTCTTT TRBJ1-1 TRBV19 . . 14
CASARQGLLNTEAFF TGTGCCAGCGCCCGTCAGGGGCTCCTGAACACTGAAGCTTTCTTT TRBJ1-1 TRBV2 . . 15
CASSLTGAGEKLFF TGTGCCAGCAGCTTGACAGGAGCGGGGGAAAAACTGTTTTTT TRBJ1-4 TRBV7-2 . . 14
CASSFSPSGGAYEQFF TGTGCCAGCAGCTTTTCCCCTAGCGGGGGGGCGTATGAGCAGTTCTTC TRBJ2-1 TRBV11-2 . TRBD2 16
CASRPGQGPYGYTF TGTGCCAGCCGGCCGGGACAGGGCCCCTATGGCTACACCTTC TRBJ1-2 TRBV6-5 . TRBD1 14
CASSPIEGAYGYTF TGTGCCAGCAGCCCTATTGAGGGGGCTTATGGCTACACCTTC TRBJ1-2 TRBV6-1 . TRBD1 14
CASRTGSQNTGELFF TGTGCCAGCAGGACGGGATCTCAGAACACCGGGGAGCTGTTTTTT TRBJ2-2 TRBV2 . . 15
CASSYEANSPLHF TGTGCCAGCAGTTACGAAGCTAATTCACCCCTCCACTTT TRBJ1-6 TRBV6-5 . . 13
CASSVGEGTTQYF TGTGCCAGCAGCGTAGGGGAGGGGACGACCCAGTACTTC TRBJ2-5 TRBV9 . TRBD2 13
CASSPTGGGELFF TGTGCCAGCAGCCCTACAGGGGGCGGGGAGCTGTTTTTT TRBJ2-2 TRBV7-9 . TRBD1 13
CASSYGLAETQYF TGTGCCAGCAGCTACGGACTAGCCGAGACCCAGTACTTC TRBJ2-5 TRBV16 few TRBD2 13
CASSQDYSTDTQYF TGCGCCAGCAGCCAAGACTATAGCACAGATACGCAGTATTTT TRBJ2-3 TRBV4-1 . . 14
CASNPNGQGTDTQYF TGTGCCAGCAACCCTAACGGACAGGGCACAGATACGCAGTATTTT TRBJ2-3 TRBV2 . TRBD1 15
CASKEPSSYNEQFF TGTGCCAGCAAAGAGCCTAGCTCCTACAATGAGCAGTTCTTC TRBJ2-1 TRBV18 . . 14
CSVVGDRVVQETQYF TGCAGCGTTGTGGGAGACAGGGTAGTCCAAGAGACCCAGTACTTC TRBJ2-5 TRBV29-1 . TRBD1 15
CASSLLDGTEAFF TGTGCCAGCAGCTTATTAGATGGCACTGAAGCTTTCTTT TRBJ1-1 TRBV5-4 . . 13
CASSIGRGGIDEQYF TGTGCCAGTAGTATAGGGCGGGGGGGTATTGACGAGCAGTACTTC TRBJ2-7 TRBV19 once TRBD2 15
CASSWTGNTEAFF TGTGCCAGCAGCTGGACAGGCAACACTGAAGCTTTCTTT TRBJ1-1 TRBV7-9 . TRBD1 13